This section outlines one TCR beta chain sequence together with its context. The antigen remains unidentified. This record belongs to a study of human T cells and chemical hapten exposure. General observations from the study: Expanded TCRs created a significantly greater count of big CDR3 similarity clusters than controls did. With patch test score, the counts of PT1 expanded TCRs showed a positive correlation. With alopecia, donors may have immune responses unlike healthy people's.

The CDR3 length is 17 residues. V gave up 7 bases and J gave up 4 bases, with 23 bases separating them. Germline V CDR1 and CDR2: SEHNR, FQNEAQ (reference sequence). Noted time point: patch test 1, 2 weeks after DPC sensitization. Documented treatment: therapeutic diphenylcyclopropenone sensitization with weekly scalp DPC. Phlebotomy was performed prior to application of every patch test. TCRdb reprocessed the RACE reads with MiXCR, giving one entry per CDR3 protein. The sample has just over 80,000 distinct CDR3 sequences, over 8.5% seen once. This sequence was found in a woman between 50 and 59 years old with alopecia areata. Some clones in this sample may be carry-over from other donors' samples. The input for sequencing was whole blood, taken in connection with sensitization to the hapten diphenylcyclopropenone (DPC). V gene TRBV7-9 combines with J gene TRBJ2-1; D perhaps matches TRBD2 (6 bases). The DNA of the CDR3 is TGTGCCAGCACCCTCCCCCTTCCGGGAGAAGGGTACAATGAGCAGTTCTTC. As protein: CASTLPLPGEGYNEQFF.